The rows below give T cell receptor beta chains drawn from one sample of a study of T cells after yellow fever vaccination. TCRdb re-derived calls from the 5' RACE reads in MiXCR, one entry per CDR3 protein. Here the sample spans under 550,000 distinct CDR3 sequences, 21% being singletons. This sample comprised PBMCs, obtained around 3 weeks after the first yellow fever vaccination. The receptor set was obtained from a young man who received the YFV17D yellow fever vaccine. CDR3s include the opening cysteine and the closing phenylalanine or tryptophan. Each record gives: D gene, V gene, clone size, J gene, CDR3 protein, CDR3 DNA. A D gene is named only where the DNA matches it firmly. Where a row states a size, it is once, few, many or the class of an expanded clone; other rows omit it.

TRBD1	TRBV4-3	NA	TRBJ1-2	CASSTGGQGNYGYTF	TGCGCCAGCAGCACAGGGGGACAGGGGAACTATGGCTACACCTTC
TRBD2	TRBV4-3	NA	TRBJ2-3	CASSQGAGGQTDTQYF	TGCGCCAGCAGCCAAGGAGCGGGGGGGCAGACAGATACGCAGTATTTT
TRBD2	TRBV5-1	few	TRBJ2-2	CASSLSSGVTGELFF	TGCGCCAGCAGCTTGAGTAGCGGGGTGACCGGGGAGCTGTTTTTT
NA	TRBV5-6	few	TRBJ1-2	CASSSGRGEGYTF	TGTGCCAGCAGCTCCGGACGAGGGGAAGGCTACACCTTC
NA	TRBV25-1	NA	TRBJ1-2	CASSEFTDSPYLNYGYTF	TGTGCCAGCAGTGAGTTTACGGACAGCCCCTATTTGAACTATGGCTACACCTTC
NA	TRBV5-4	many	TRBJ2-3	CASSAQLTSTDTQYF	TGTGCCAGCAGCGCTCAGCTAACTAGCACAGATACGCAGTATTTT
TRBD1	TRBV5-1	NA	TRBJ2-5	CASSLGQGVRETQYF	TGCGCCAGCAGCTTGGGACAGGGGGTCCGAGAGACCCAGTACTTC
TRBD2	TRBV25-1	NA	TRBJ2-1	CASSDTSGGALNEQFF	TGTGCCAGCAGTGATACTAGCGGGGGGGCACTCAATGAGCAGTTCTTC
NA	TRBV20-1	NA	TRBJ2-1	CSATTDPYNEQFF	TGCAGTGCTACCACGGACCCCTACAATGAGCAGTTCTTC
TRBD2	TRBV5-4	few	TRBJ2-1	CASSLVGGGGFYNEQFF	TGTGCCAGCAGCTTGGTCGGCGGGGGGGGTTTTTACAATGAGCAGTTCTTC
TRBD2	TRBV6-1	NA	TRBJ2-1	CASTGRGARSGNEQFF	TGTGCCAGCACCGGGCGGGGGGCCCGGTCAGGCAATGAGCAGTTCTTC
TRBD2	TRBV7-2	NA	TRBJ2-1	CASSLEWAGGYNEQFF	TGTGCCAGCAGCTTAGAGTGGGCGGGGGGCTACAATGAGCAGTTCTTC
TRBD2	TRBV7-8	few	TRBJ2-1	CASSLVASGATLSYNEQFF	TGTGCCAGCAGCTTAGTGGCTAGCGGGGCAACCCTTTCCTACAATGAGCAGTTCTTC
TRBD2	TRBV5-1	few	TRBJ2-5	CASSDGTSGATVETQYF	TGCGCCAGCAGCGACGGGACTAGCGGGGCGACAGTGGAGACCCAGTACTTC
NA	TRBV6-2/TRBV6-3	NA	TRBJ1-3	CASTGSGNTIYF	TGTGCCAGCACCGGATCTGGAAACACCATATATTTT
NA	TRBV7-6	few	TRBJ2-2	CASSQTGRTGTGELFF	TGTGCCAGCAGCCAAACCGGCAGAACGGGCACCGGGGAGCTGTTTTTT
TRBD1	TRBV9	NA	TRBJ2-6	CASRGVGQGSPGANVLTF	TGTGCCAGCAGGGGCGTCGGACAGGGGAGCCCCGGGGCCAACGTCCTGACTTTC
NA	TRBV5-1	NA	TRBJ2-3	CASSLPGGGAQDTQYF	TGCGCCAGCAGCTTGCCTGGGGGGGGGGCGCAGGATACGCAGTATTTT
NA	TRBV4-2	NA	TRBJ1-2	CASSQDRAGNGGYTF	TGTGCCAGCAGCCAAGATCGCGCAGGGAATGGGGGCTACACCTTC
NA	TRBV5-1	NA	TRBJ1-4	CASSLGVDQWEKLFF	TGCGCCAGCAGCTTAGGGGTCGACCAATGGGAAAAACTGTTTTTT
NA	TRBV29-1	NA	TRBJ2-3	CSGGGGTRSTDTQYF	TGCAGCGGTGGGGGGGGGACAAGGAGCACAGATACGCAGTATTTT
NA	TRBV19	NA	TRBJ1-1	CASLRTAPAEAFF	TGTGCCAGTCTACGGACAGCCCCAGCTGAAGCTTTCTTT
NA	TRBV7-9	NA	TRBJ2-1	CASSSPFSNEQFF	TGTGCCAGCAGCTCCCCATTTTCCAATGAGCAGTTCTTC
NA	TRBV7-2	once	TRBJ2-6	CASSLPRTGANVLTF	TGTGCCAGCAGCTTACCTAGGACTGGGGCCAACGTCCTGACTTTC
NA	TRBV5-4	NA	TRBJ2-3	CASSPTGGLSTDTQYF	TGTGCCAGCAGTCCGACAGGTGGTTTGTCCACAGATACGCAGTATTTT
NA	TRBV7-6	few	TRBJ2-5	CASSLSLYETQYF	TGTGCCAGCAGCTTAAGTCTTTATGAGACCCAGTACTTC
TRBD2	TRBV7-2	NA	TRBJ2-1	CASSFSGTSGGGNEQFF	TGTGCCAGCAGCTTCTCGGGGACTAGCGGGGGAGGCAATGAGCAGTTCTTC
NA	TRBV29-1	NA	TRBJ2-7	CSVSGSSYEQYF	TGCAGCGTCTCTGGGAGCTCCTACGAGCAGTACTTC
TRBD1	TRBV10-2	NA	TRBJ2-6	CASTSPPGQGSSGANVLTF	TGCGCCAGCACCTCACCACCGGGACAGGGGTCCTCTGGGGCCAACGTCCTGACTTTC
TRBD1	TRBV7-9	NA	TRBJ2-5	CASSAGQGLQETQYF	TGTGCCAGCAGCGCGGGACAGGGACTACAAGAGACCCAGTACTTC
TRBD2	TRBV6-5	NA	TRBJ2-3	CASILAGGRFDTQYF	TGTGCCAGCATTTTAGCGGGGGGGCGGTTCGATACGCAGTATTTT